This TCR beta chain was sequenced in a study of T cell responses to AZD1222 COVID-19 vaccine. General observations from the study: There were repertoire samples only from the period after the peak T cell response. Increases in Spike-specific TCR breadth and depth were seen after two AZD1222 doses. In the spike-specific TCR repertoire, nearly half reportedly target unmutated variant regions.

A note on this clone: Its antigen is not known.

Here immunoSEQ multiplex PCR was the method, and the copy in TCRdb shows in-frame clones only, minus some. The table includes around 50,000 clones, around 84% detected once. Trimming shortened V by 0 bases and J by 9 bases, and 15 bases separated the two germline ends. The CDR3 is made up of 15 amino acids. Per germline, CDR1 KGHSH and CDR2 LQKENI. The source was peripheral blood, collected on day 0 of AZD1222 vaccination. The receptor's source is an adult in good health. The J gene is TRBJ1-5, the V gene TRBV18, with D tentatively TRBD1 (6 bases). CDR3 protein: CASSPPDRPDRPQHF. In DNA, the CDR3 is TGTGCCAGCTCACCACCTGACAGGCCGGATCGGCCCCAGCATTTT.